This T cell receptor beta chain is drawn from a study of blood T cell repertoires in COVID-19. The wider study: Spain, Italy and the United States supplied samples that represented acute and convalescent COVID-19. Sources were T cells, B-cell-depleted T cells, or PBMCs; the material itself was cDNA or gDNA.

The length of the CDR3 is 15 residues. CDR1 is MNHEY and CDR2 is SVGAGI in the germline V gene. Trimming pared 6 bases from V and 0 bases from J, leaving 11 bases between. Authors' analysis steps: Scientists estimated how many nucleated cells there were by amplifying reference gene primers. The data were produced by immunoSEQ multiplex PCR, yet TCRdb's version contains in-frame clones alone and is incomplete. V and J calls plus clone size are reproduced from that table; the DNA served to infer D and trimming. Among 100,000 to 150,000 clones, 92% were seen once, and the ten largest hold around 2%. It was during active infection that Seattle patients were enrolled and then longitudinally followed.

This receptor was taken from a man between 45 and 60 years old with COVID-19, enrolled during active disease. Sequenced: peripheral blood. The chain carries TRBV6-5 and TRBJ1-4; D call uncertain. CDR3 amino acids: CASRIGDPTNEKLFF. CDR3 nucleotides: TGTGCCAGCAGGATCGGAGACCCAACTAATGAAAAACTGTTTTTT.